Listed here is a single T cell receptor (beta chain). The data were taken from a study of blood T cell repertoires in COVID-19. Study-level information: The study drew acute and convalescent COVID-19 samples from the United States, Italy and Spain.

Methods used by the authors: Using reference gene primer amplification, nucleated cell counts were estimated. Measured with immunoSEQ multiplex PCR; TCRdb has only the in-frame clones, and not every one. The V and J calls and the clone size are those of that table, but D and trimming were determined from the DNA. Of 150,000 to 200,000 clones listed, 84% are singletons. Trimming at V came to 5 bases and at J to 1 base, leaving 8 bases not matched to a gene. The V gene's germline CDR1 is MNHEY and CDR2 SMNVEV (reference sequence). This CDR3 has 17 residues. The chain employs TRBV27 and TRBJ2-1; 10 bases match TRBD2. The sequence was collected from a woman in her 70s with COVID-19, enrolled during active disease. The sample was peripheral blood. The CDR3 DNA follows: TGTGCCAGCAGTCTTCTAGCGGGAGCGAGTTCCTACAATGAGCAGTTCTTC. This gives the protein CASSLLAGASSYNEQFF.